The 15 T cell receptor beta chains below were found in one sample sequenced in a study of blood T cell repertoires in COVID-19. Measured with immunoSEQ multiplex PCR; TCRdb has only the in-frame clones, and not every one. The repertoire holds some 270,000 clones, just under 90% seen once, with 4.1% in the top ten. The sample was PBMCs or T cells enriched from blood (not recorded which). The receptors derive from a woman between 25 and 40 years old with acute COVID-19.

The V call is TRBV7-9, the J call TRBJ2-3; TRBD2 aligns across 10 bases. Germline CDR1 is SEHNR and CDR2 is FQNEAQ (reference sequence). The CDR3 consists of 16 residues. V dropped 5 bases and J dropped 2; count of bases not matched to a gene: 7. The CDR3: CASSTWTSGNTDTQYF. CDR3 bases: TGTGCCAGCAGCACATGGACTAGCGGAAACACAGATACGCAGTATTTT.

This chain joins TRBV19 and TRBJ1-2; 9 bases match TRBD1. V lost 2 bases to trimming and J lost 5 bases; unmatched junction nucleotides: 3. Germline V lookup: CDR1 LNHDA, CDR2 SQIVND (reference sequence). The CDR3 has 14 residues. This CDR3 is CASSIPGQGYGYTF. The DNA of the CDR3 is TGTGCCAGTAGTATACCCGGACAGGGGTATGGCTACACCTTC.

The chain links TRBV28 to TRBJ2-7, with 7 bases identical to TRBD1. The ends lost 6 bases at V and 6 bases at J; junction bases unmatched: 8. The CDR3 loop spans 13 amino acids. Germline CDR1 is MDHEN and CDR2 is SYDVKM. CDR3 residues: CASSEGARLEQYF. The CDR3 region has the DNA TGTGCCAGCAGCGAGGGGGCGCGGCTCGAGCAGTACTTC.

The chain employs TRBV9 and TRBJ2-2; the match to TRBD2 covers 9 bases. The germline V gene has CDR1 SGDLS and CDR2 YYNGEE. With 2 bases clipped from V and 6 bases from J, the junction kept 5 bases outside the gene matches. The CDR3 runs to 15 residues. The CDR3 DNA reads as TGTGCCAGCAGCGTGGTAGCGGGAGTTCCCGGGGAGCTGTTTTTT. Residues: CASSVVAGVPGELFF.

The chain's CDR3 is CSVEDAGITYEQYF. CDR3 DNA sequence: TGCAGCGTTGAAGATGCAGGGATAACCTACGAGCAGTACTTC. The J gene is TRBJ2-7, the V gene TRBV29-1, with D perhaps matching TRBD1 (5 bases). V shed 0 bases and J shed 2 bases, with 11 bases lying between them. This CDR3 has 14 residues. Per germline, CDR1 SQVTM and CDR2 ANQGSEA.

CDR3 in amino acids: CASSQFAGVSTDTQYF. The DNA for the CDR3 is TGTGCCAGCAGCCAATTTGCGGGAGTTAGCACAGATACGCAGTATTTT. The V gene is TRBV3-1 (or the pseudogene TRBV3-2), the J gene TRBJ2-3; 7 bases fit TRBD2. The ends lost 2 bases at V and 0 bases at J; junction bases unmatched: 5. This CDR3 comprises 16 residues. Per the germline V gene, CDR1 is LGHDT and CDR2 is YNNKEL (reference sequence).

The chain recombines TRBV10-3 with TRBJ2-3; no reliable D call. The germline V and J ends were trimmed by 4 bases and 0 bases, with 11 bases remaining between them. There are 15 residues in the CDR3. Germline V lookup: CDR1 ENHRY, CDR2 SYGVKD. The CDR3, as DNA: TGTGCCATCAGTGGCGGCTTGACTAGCACAGATACGCAGTATTTT. It translates to CAISGGLTSTDTQYF.

The CDR3 DNA follows: TGTGCCAGCAGCGTATTAGGGACTAGTGAGACAGATACGCAGTATTTT. This gives the protein CASSVLGTSETDTQYF. The chain joins TRBV9 to TRBJ2-3; TRBD2 aligns across 8 bases. The germline CDR1 and CDR2 sequences are SGDLS and YYNGEE. This CDR3 contains 16 residues. With 1 base clipped from V and 3 bases from J, the junction kept 7 bases outside the gene matches.

The sample holds a few counts of this clone. The chain has TRBV20-1 and TRBJ1-1, with unresolved D. V gave up 8 bases and J gave up 0 bases, with 4 bases separating them. Germline V CDR1 and CDR2: DFQATT, SNEGSKA (reference sequence). The CDR3 covers 10 residues. The CDR3 spells CSTVNTEAFF. The CDR3 DNA sequence: TGCAGTACAGTGAACACTGAAGCTTTCTTT.

The rearrangement joins TRBV5-1 to TRBJ1-5; D not certain. The ends were cut back, 0 bases at V and 6 bases at J, with 7 bases in the middle. The CDR3 sequence is 13 residues long. Germline V gene lookup returns CDR1 SGHRS and CDR2 YFSETQ. Here the CDR3 DNA reads TGCGCCAGCAGCTTGGGAGAACTTCAGCCCCAGCATTTT. This sequence encodes CASSLGELQPQHF.

The sample holds one count of this clone. The V and J genes are TRBV5-1 and TRBJ2-1, with unresolved D. Trimming removed 3 bases at V and 3 bases at J, with 7 bases between. Germline V gene sequence: CDR1 SGHRS, CDR2 YFSETQ. The CDR3 spans 13 residues. CDR3: CASSSSLYNEQFF. DNA of the CDR3: TGCGCCAGCAGCTCCTCTCTCTACAATGAGCAGTTCTTC.

V usage is TRBV3-1 (or the pseudogene TRBV3-2) and J usage is TRBJ1-6; 8 nucleotides line up with TRBD1. Trimming cost V 1 base and J 7 bases; bases outside gene matches: 0. This CDR3 is 14 amino acids long. Germline-derived CDR1 and CDR2 are LGHDT and YNNKEL (reference sequence). The CDR3 DNA sequence: TGTGCCAGCAGCCAAGGGACAGGGAATTCACCCCTCCACTTT. It translates to CASSQGTGNSPLHF.

The V call is TRBV5-1, the J call TRBJ2-3, with 9 bases fitting TRBD2. This CDR3 is 16 amino acids long. Germline V gene data show CDR1 as SGHRS and CDR2 as YFSETQ. V was clipped by 0 bases and J by 0 bases; unmatched bases: 2. The CDR3 DNA follows: TGCGCCAGCAGCTTGGGGACTAGCGTTAGCACAGATACGCAGTATTTT. This sequence encodes CASSLGTSVSTDTQYF.

This chain connects TRBV2 to TRBJ2-2, with 8 bases that match TRBD1. Germline-derived CDR1 and CDR2 are SNHLY and FYNNEI. This CDR3 spans 16 amino acids. Trimming removed 7 bases from V and 5 bases from J; junction bases left unmatched: 12. The CDR3 nucleotides read TGTGCCAGCACGGAGCCGGACAGGGCGGGGACCGGGGAGCTGTTTTTT. Residues: CASTEPDRAGTGELFF.

The chain uses TRBV7-3 and TRBJ2-3; TRBD1 aligns across 9 bases. Per germline, CDR1 SGHTA and CDR2 FQGTGA. The CDR3 is 15 residues long. Trimming removed 5 bases from V and 2 bases from J; junction bases left unmatched: 5. The CDR3 DNA reads as TGTGCCAGCAGCCTGACAGGGGGGTACACAGATACGCAGTATTTT. Translated: CASSLTGGYTDTQYF.